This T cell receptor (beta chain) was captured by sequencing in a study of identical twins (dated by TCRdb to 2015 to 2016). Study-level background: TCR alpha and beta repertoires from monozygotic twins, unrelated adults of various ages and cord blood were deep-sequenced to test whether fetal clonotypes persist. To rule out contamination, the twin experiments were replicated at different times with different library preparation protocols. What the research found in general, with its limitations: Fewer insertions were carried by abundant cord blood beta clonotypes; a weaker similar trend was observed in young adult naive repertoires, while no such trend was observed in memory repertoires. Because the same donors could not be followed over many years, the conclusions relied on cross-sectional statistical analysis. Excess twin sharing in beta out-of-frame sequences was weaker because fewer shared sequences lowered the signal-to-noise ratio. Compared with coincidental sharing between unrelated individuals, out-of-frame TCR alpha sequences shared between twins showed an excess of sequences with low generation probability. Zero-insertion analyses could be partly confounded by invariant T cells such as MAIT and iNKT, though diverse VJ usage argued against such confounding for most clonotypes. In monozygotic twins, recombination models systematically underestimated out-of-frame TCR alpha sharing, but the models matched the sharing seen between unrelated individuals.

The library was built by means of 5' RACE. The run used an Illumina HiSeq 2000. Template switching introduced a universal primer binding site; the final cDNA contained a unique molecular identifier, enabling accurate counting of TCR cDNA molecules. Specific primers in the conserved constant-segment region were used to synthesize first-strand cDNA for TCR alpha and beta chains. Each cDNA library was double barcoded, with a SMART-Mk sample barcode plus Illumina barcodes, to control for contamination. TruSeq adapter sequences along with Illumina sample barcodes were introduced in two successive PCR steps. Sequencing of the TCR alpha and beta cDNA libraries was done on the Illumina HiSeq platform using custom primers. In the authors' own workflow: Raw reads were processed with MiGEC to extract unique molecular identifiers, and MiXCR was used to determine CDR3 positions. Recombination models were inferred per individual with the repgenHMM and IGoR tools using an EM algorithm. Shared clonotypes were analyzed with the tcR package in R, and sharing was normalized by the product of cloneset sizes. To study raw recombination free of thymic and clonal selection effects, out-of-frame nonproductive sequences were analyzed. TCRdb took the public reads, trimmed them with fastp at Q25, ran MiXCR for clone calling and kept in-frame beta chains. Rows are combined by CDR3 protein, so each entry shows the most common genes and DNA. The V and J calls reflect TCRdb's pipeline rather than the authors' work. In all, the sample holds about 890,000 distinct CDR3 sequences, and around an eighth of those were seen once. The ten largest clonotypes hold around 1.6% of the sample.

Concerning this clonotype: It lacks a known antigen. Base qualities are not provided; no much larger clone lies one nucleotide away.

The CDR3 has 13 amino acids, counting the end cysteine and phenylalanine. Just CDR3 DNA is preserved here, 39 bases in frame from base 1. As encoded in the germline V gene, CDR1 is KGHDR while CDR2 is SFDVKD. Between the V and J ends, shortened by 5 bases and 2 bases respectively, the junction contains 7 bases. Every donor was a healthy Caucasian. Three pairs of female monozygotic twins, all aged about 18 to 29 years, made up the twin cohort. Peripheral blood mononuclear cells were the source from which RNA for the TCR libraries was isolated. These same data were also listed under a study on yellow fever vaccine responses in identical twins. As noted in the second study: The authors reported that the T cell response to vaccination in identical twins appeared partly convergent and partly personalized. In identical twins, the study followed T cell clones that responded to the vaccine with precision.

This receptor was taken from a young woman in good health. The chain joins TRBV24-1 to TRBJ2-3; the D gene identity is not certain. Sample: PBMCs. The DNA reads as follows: TGTGCCACCAGTGGGAAAAACACAGATACGCAGTATTTT. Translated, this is CATSGKNTDTQYF.